The 21 T cell receptor beta chains below all came from one sample that was sequenced in a study of T cell responses to AZD1222 COVID-19 vaccine. Repertoires were generated with immunoSEQ multiplex PCR, while TCRdb's copy carries only in-frame clones and drops some. The table includes 180,000 or so clones, around 89% detected once. The sequences come from peripheral blood, collected 28 days after the second AZD1222 dose. All receptors come from an adult who received the AZD1222 COVID-19 vaccine.

This clone was seen a single time. The V gene is TRBV19, the J gene TRBJ1-6; D remains unclear. Trimming removed 1 base from V and 7 bases from J, with 14 bases in between. Germline lookup yields CDR1 LNHDA and CDR2 SQIVND (reference sequence). The CDR3 spans 16 residues. The CDR3 DNA follows: TGTGCCAGTAGTATAGGGGCGATAGTGCGGAATTCACCCCTCCACTTT. Residues: CASSIGAIVRNSPLHF.

As regards this clone: At one end, the junction sequence differs from germline, possibly due to a read error. The rearrangement joins TRBV3-1 (or the pseudogene TRBV3-2) to TRBJ2-3; no firm D call. The CDR3 covers 11 residues. Germline-derived CDR1 and CDR2 are LGHDT and YNNKEL (reference sequence). CDR3 amino acids: CASSQARTGHF. The CDR3 nucleotides are TGTGCCAGCAGCCAAGCCAGGACCGGCCATTTT.

This chain uses TRBV10-3 with TRBJ2-2; D ambiguous. Germline V gene sequence: CDR1 ENHRY, CDR2 SYGVKD. The CDR3 is 14 amino acids. The V gene lost 3 bases and the J gene lost 4 bases, with 9 bases spanning the gap. This CDR3 reads CAISDAAITGELFF. The CDR3 DNA follows: TGTGCCATCAGTGATGCGGCTATCACCGGGGAGCTGTTTTTT.

CDR3 loop: CASSQQGLQPQHF. CDR3 in DNA: TGTGCCAGCAGCCAACAGGGTTTACAGCCCCAGCATTTT. The V call is TRBV7-9, the J call TRBJ1-5; tentatively, D is TRBD1 (6 bases). CDR3 length: 13 residues. V was cut by 5 bases and J by 7 bases, with 12 bases left in between. From germline, CDR1 is SEHNR and CDR2 FQNEAQ (reference sequence).

The chain combines TRBV2 with TRBJ2-1, with D perhaps matching TRBD1 (6 bases). The CDR3 contains 13 residues. Trimming pared 4 bases from V and 10 bases from J, leaving 14 bases between. CDR1 is SNHLY, CDR2 FYNNEI, per germline. The DNA for the CDR3 is TGTGCCAGCAGTGTGACACCCACAGGGGAGCAGTTCTTC. Translated, it gives CASSVTPTGEQFF.

The rearrangement joins TRBV5-1 to TRBJ2-6, with D perhaps TRBD1 (7 bases). The CDR3 runs 14 residues. The V gene's germline CDR1 is SGHRS and CDR2 YFSETQ. V was pared by 7 bases and J by 0 bases, with 8 bases between. CDR3 residues: CASQGGSGANVLTF. Here the CDR3 DNA reads TGCGCCAGCCAGGGGGGCTCTGGGGCCAACGTCCTGACTTTC.

This clone was seen only a few times. Other DNA sequences in the sample encode the same CDR3. The V gene is TRBV18, the J gene TRBJ1-6; a possible D gene is TRBD1 (5 bases). Germline V gene lookup returns CDR1 KGHSH and CDR2 LQKENI. This CDR3 is built from 14 residues. Trimming pared 3 bases from V and 5 bases from J, leaving 8 bases between. DNA of the CDR3: TGTGCCAGCTCACCGGGGGGAGATAATTCACCCCTCCACTTT. Amino acid sequence: CASSPGGDNSPLHF.

The chain joins TRBV5-1 to TRBJ2-1; 8 positions match TRBD1. The trim removed 4 bases at V and 9 bases at J, leaving 9 bases unmatched. The V gene's germline CDR1 is SGHRS and CDR2 YFSETQ. This CDR3 comprises 14 residues. The CDR3 loop reads CASSQGAFGGEQFF. The CDR3 DNA reads TGCGCCAGCAGCCAGGGGGCGTTCGGGGGTGAGCAGTTCTTC.

This chain uses TRBV5-4 with TRBJ2-7; TRBD2 agrees at 10 bases. This CDR3 region has 15 residues. V was pared by 5 bases and J by 0 bases, with 5 bases of the junction left unmatched. Germline V gene data show CDR1 as SGHNT and CDR2 as YYREEE (reference sequence). CDR3 sequence: CASSLAGASSYEQYF. In DNA, the CDR3 is TGTGCCAGCAGTCTAGCGGGAGCCAGCTCCTACGAGCAGTACTTC. The full variable domain, rest sourced from reference TRBV5-4 and TRBJ2-7, is ETGVTQSPTHLIKTRGQQVTLRCSSQSGHNTVSWYQQALGQGPQFIFQYYREEENGRGNFPPRFSGLQFPNYSSELNVNALELDDSALYLCASSLAGASSYEQYFGPGTRLTVT.

The chain joins TRBV7-9 to TRBJ2-1; possibly TRBD2 for D (5 bases). V was cut by 10 bases and J by 7 bases, with 8 bases left in between. This CDR3 contains 10 residues. From germline, CDR1 is SEHNR and CDR2 FQNEAQ (reference sequence). The chain's CDR3 is CATPGNEQFF. The CDR3 DNA reads as TGTGCCACCCCGGGGAATGAGCAGTTCTTC.

The chain is built from TRBV18 and TRBJ2-7; 8 nucleotides line up with TRBD1. V gave up 1 base and J gave up 5 bases; unmatched junction bases: 4. The CDR3 runs to 14 residues. Germline-derived CDR1 and CDR2 are KGHSH and LQKENI. The CDR3 region has the DNA TGTGCCAGCTCACCACTTGACAGGGGTCACGAGCAGTACTTC. The encoded protein is CASSPLDRGHEQYF.

The CDR3 is CASSRGLYEQYF. The CDR3 nucleotides read TGTGCCAGCAGCCGCGGACTCTACGAGCAGTACTTC. The genes are TRBV5-5 and TRBJ2-7; tentative D call: TRBD2 (5 bases). Trimming left V 4 bases short and J 3 bases short, with 8 bases between. The length of the CDR3 is 12 residues. Germline CDR1 is SGHKS and CDR2 is YYEKEE (reference sequence).

Points on this clone: The identical CDR3 is also encoded by other nucleotide sequences in the sample. CDR3 residues: CASSTPGQLLNQPQHF. CDR3 DNA sequence: TGTGCCAGTAGTACCCCGGGACAGTTACTTAATCAGCCCCAGCATTTT. The chain is built from TRBV19 and TRBJ1-5; 7 positions agree with TRBD1. The ends lost 4 bases at V and 4 bases at J; junction bases unmatched: 10. Germline V gene data show CDR1 as LNHDA and CDR2 as SQIVND (reference sequence). The CDR3 is made up of 16 amino acids. Variable domain in full (rest from reference TRBV19 and TRBJ1-5): DGGITQSPKYLFRKEGQNVTLSCEQNLNHDAMYWYRQDPGQGLRLIYYSQIVNDFQKGDIAEGYSVSREKKESFPLTVTSAQKNPTAFYLCASSTPGQLLNQPQHFGDGTRLSIL.

The chain joins TRBV5-5 to TRBJ2-7; weak D call: TRBD1 (6 bases). Germline values: CDR1 SGHKS, CDR2 YYEKEE (reference sequence). Trimming pared 1 base from V and 0 bases from J, leaving 11 bases between. The CDR3 sequence is 15 residues long. CDR3: CASSLIRDTSYEQYF. The CDR3 DNA reads as TGTGCCAGCAGCTTGATCCGGGACACCTCCTACGAGCAGTACTTC.

This clone was found a few times. The chain recombines TRBV6-1 with TRBJ1-5; D gene unclear. Deletions cut 0 bases from V and 5 bases from J, with 5 bases between. The CDR3 has 13 amino acids. Germline V lookup: CDR1 MNHNS, CDR2 SASEGT. The CDR3 here is CASSEAKDQPQHF. DNA of the CDR3: TGTGCCAGCAGTGAAGCAAAGGATCAGCCCCAGCATTTT.

A few counts support this clone. This chain joins TRBV6-5 and TRBJ1-2; tentative D call: TRBD1 (5 bases). There are 15 residues in the CDR3. Deletions cut 3 bases from V and 0 bases from J, with 11 bases between. Germline CDR1 and CDR2: MNHEY and SVGAGI. CDR3 residues: CASSYGTHANYGYTF. In DNA, the CDR3 is TGTGCCAGCAGTTATGGGACCCACGCTAACTATGGCTACACCTTC.

This chain uses TRBV5-1 with TRBJ1-2; tentative D call: TRBD1 (5 bases). The CDR3 runs 14 residues. The V gene lost 6 bases and the J gene lost 2 bases, with 14 bases spanning the gap. Germline V gene data show CDR1 as SGHRS and CDR2 as YFSETQ. The CDR3 DNA reads TGCGCCAGCACCCTCGGCGGGGGGAACTATGGCTACACCTTC. Translated, it gives CASTLGGGNYGYTF.

The chain recombines TRBV9 with TRBJ1-1, with D unclear. Germline CDR1 and CDR2: SGDLS and YYNGEE. This CDR3 has 14 amino acids. V was pared by 0 bases and J by 1 base, with 7 bases between. The CDR3 DNA is TGTGCCAGCAGCGTAGCGGCAGAGAACACTGAAGCTTTCTTT. This codes for CASSVAAENTEAFF.

This CDR3 reads CASSPPQETQYF. The CDR3 DNA is TGTGCCAGCAGTCCACCACAAGAGACCCAGTACTTC. The rearrangement uses TRBV28 and TRBJ2-5; unclear D gene. Germline loops: CDR1 MDHEN, CDR2 SYDVKM. The CDR3 totals 12 residues. The V end was cut by 5 bases, the J end by 2 bases, with 6 bases between.

This chain links TRBV6-5 with TRBJ2-7, with D perhaps TRBD2 (7 bases). The CDR3 runs 14 residues. V dropped 10 bases and J dropped 6 bases, with 22 bases sitting between them. The V gene's germline CDR1 is MNHEY and CDR2 SVGAGI. The CDR3 reads CATHGGASEGEQYF. The CDR3 DNA is TGTGCCACGCATGGGGGGGCGTCTGAAGGCGAGCAGTACTTC.

The gene calls are TRBV28 and TRBJ2-2, with TRBD2 identical over 8 bases. The CDR3 is 16 residues long. CDR1 is MDHEN and CDR2 is SYDVKM in the germline V gene. With 3 bases clipped from V and 6 bases from J, the junction kept 9 bases outside the gene matches. The CDR3 region has the DNA TGTGCCAGCAGTTTTTTGGGACTAGATTTGTCCGGGGAGCTGTTTTTT. It is translated as CASSFLGLDLSGELFF.